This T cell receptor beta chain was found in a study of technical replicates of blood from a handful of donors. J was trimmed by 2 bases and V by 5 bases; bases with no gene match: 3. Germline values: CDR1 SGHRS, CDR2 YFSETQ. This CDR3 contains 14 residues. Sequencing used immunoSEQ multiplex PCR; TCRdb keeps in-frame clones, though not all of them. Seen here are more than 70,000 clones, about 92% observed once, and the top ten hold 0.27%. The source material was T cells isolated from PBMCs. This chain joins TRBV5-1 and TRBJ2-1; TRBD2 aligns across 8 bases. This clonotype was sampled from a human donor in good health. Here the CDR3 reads CASRRTSPYNEQFF. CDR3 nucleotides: TGCGCCAGCAGAAGGACTAGCCCCTACAATGAGCAGTTCTTC.